The table lists the clone carrying this TCR beta chain with a few counts. Its antigen is as yet unknown. The entry originates in a study of cytomegalovirus exposure and HLA in healthy donors. Study details: T cells numbering around 200 million yielded more than 100 million unique TCR beta sequences in an earlier analysis.

Primers included in the PCR were 60 Vbeta and 13 Jbeta primers. Measured with immunoSEQ multiplex PCR; TCRdb has only the in-frame clones, and not every one. The sample lists about 160,000 clones, around four fifths occurring once. Regarding the study as a whole: A later analysis linked a missense DCLRE1C variant to TCR beta V- and J-gene trimming. For most subjects, TCR beta sequences were reported to predict HLA-A and HLA-B alleles with accuracy.

In germline, CDR1 is SGHRS, CDR2 YFSETQ. The CDR3 has 14 amino acids. V was cut by 1 base and J by 5 bases, with 9 bases left in between. This sequence joins TRBV5-1 and TRBJ2-2; maybe TRBD1 (5 bases). The sequenced sample was PBMCs. The sequence derives from a girl aged 2 to 10 in good health and CMV-seropositive. CDR3 bases: TGCGCCAGCAGCTTGAGGGGAACGACCGGGGAGCTGTTTTTT. This encodes CASSLRGTTGELFF.